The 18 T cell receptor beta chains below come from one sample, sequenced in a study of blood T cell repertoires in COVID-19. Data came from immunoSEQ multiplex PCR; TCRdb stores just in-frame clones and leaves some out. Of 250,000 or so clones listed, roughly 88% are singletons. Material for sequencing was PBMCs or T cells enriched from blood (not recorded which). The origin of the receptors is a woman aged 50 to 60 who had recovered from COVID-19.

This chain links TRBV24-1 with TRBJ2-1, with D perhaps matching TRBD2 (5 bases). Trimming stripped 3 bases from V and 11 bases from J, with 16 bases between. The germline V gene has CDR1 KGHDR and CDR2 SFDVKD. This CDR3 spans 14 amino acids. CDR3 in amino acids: CATSDPRMEVKQFF. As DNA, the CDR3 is TGTGCCACCAGTGATCCCCGAATGGAGGTCAAGCAGTTCTTC.

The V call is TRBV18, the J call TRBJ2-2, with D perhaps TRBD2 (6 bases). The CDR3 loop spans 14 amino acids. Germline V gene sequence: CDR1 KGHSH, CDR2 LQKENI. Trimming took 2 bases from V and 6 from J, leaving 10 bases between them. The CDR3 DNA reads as TGTGCCAGCTCACCAACGAGCGGGTCCGGGGAGCTGTTTTTT. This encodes CASSPTSGSGELFF.

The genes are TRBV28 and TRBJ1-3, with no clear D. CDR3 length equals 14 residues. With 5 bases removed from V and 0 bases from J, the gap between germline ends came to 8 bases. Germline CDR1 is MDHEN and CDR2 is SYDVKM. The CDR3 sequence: CASSRSYSGNTIYF. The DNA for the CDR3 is TGTGCCAGCAGTCGGTCGTACTCTGGAAACACCATATATTTT.

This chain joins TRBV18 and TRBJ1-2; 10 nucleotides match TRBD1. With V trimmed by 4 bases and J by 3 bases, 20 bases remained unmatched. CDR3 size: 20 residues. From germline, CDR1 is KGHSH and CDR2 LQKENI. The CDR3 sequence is CASSQKYTGTGDRGDYGYTF. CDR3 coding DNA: TGTGCCAGCTCACAAAAATACACCGGGACAGGGGATAGAGGGGACTATGGCTACACCTTC. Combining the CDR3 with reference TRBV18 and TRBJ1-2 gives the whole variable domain NAGVMQNPRHLVRRRGQEARLRCSPMKGHSHVYWYRQLPEEGLKFMVYLQKENIIDESGMPKERFSAEFPKEGPSILRIQQVVRGDSAAYFCASSQKYTGTGDRGDYGYTFGSGTRLTVV.

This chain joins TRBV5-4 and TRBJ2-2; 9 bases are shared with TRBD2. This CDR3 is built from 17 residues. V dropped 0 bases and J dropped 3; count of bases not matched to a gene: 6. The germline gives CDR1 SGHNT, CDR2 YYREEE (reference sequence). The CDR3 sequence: CASSLESGRSYTGELFF. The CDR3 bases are TGTGCCAGCAGCTTGGAGAGCGGGAGGTCATACACCGGGGAGCTGTTTTTT.

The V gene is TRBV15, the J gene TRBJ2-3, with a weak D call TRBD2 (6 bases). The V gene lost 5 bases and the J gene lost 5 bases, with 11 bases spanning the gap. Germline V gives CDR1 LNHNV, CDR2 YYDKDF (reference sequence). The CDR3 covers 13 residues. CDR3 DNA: TGTGCCACCAGCTTTTGGGGAGGAGATACGCAGTATTTT. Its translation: CATSFWGGDTQYF.

The CDR3: CASSPPFCDQPQHF. CDR3 DNA sequence: TGCGCCAGCAGTCCCCCGTTTTGCGATCAGCCCCAGCATTTT. This chain uses TRBV23-1 with TRBJ1-5; D gene unclear. TRBV23-1 is noted as an ORF with a role that remains uncertain. V lost 4 bases to trimming and J lost 5 bases, with 12 bases between them. The CDR3 totals 14 residues.

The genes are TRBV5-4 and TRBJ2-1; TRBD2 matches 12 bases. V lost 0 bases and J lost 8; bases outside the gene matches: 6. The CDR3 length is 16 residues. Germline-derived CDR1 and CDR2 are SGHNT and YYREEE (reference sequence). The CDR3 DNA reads TGTGCCAGCAGCTTGGGAGCTAGCGGGAGGGTCCATGAGCAGTTCTTC. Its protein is CASSLGASGRVHEQFF.

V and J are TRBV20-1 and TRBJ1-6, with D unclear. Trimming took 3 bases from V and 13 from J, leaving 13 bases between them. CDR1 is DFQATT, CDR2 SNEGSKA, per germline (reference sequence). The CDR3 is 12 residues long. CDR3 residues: CSASYGISPLHF. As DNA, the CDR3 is TGCAGTGCTAGTTATGGCATATCGCCCCTCCACTTT.

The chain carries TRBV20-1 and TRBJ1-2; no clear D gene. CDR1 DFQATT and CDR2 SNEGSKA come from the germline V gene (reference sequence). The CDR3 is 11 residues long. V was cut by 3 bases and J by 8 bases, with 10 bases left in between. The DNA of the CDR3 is TGCAGTGCTAGGAACCCGGAGGGCTACACCTTC. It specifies CSARNPEGYTF.

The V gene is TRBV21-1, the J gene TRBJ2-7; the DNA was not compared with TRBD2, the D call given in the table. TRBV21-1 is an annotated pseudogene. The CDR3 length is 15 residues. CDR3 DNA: TGTGCCAGCCCCCAGGTGAGGGATCGAGAGAGCGAGCAGTACTTC. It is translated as CASPQVRDRESEQYF.

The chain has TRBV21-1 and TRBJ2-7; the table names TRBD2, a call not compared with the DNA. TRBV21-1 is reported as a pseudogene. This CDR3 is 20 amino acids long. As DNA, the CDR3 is TGTGCCAGCAGCAAAATCCGAGTGGGACGAACGGGGACGGCGGGGTACGAGCAGTACTTC. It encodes CASSKIRVGRTGTAGYEQYF.

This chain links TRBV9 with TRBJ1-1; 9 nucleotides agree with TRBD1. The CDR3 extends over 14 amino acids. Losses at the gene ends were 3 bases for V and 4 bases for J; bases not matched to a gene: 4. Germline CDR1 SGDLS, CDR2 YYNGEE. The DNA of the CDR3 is TGTGCCAGCAGCGCAAGACAGGGGGGCACTGAAGCTTTCTTT. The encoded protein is CASSARQGGTEAFF.

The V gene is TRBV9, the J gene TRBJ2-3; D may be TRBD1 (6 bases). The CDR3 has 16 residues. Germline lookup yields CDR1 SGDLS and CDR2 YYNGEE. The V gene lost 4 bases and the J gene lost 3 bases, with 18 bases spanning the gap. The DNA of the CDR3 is TGTGCCAGCAGCATCTCCAGGGGCCGAGGGACAGATACGCAGTATTTT. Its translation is CASSISRGRGTDTQYF.

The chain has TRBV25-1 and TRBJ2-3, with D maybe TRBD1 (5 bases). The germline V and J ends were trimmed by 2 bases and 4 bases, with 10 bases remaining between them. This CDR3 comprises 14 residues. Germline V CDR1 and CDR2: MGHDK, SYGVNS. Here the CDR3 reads CASSEGALSDTQYF. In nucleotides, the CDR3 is TGTGCCAGCAGTGAAGGGGCGCTTTCAGATACGCAGTATTTT.

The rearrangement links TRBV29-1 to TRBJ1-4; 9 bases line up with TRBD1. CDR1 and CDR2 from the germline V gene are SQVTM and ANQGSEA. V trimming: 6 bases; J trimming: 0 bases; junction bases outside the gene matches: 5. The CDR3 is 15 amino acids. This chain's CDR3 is CSVTGGGSTNEKLFF. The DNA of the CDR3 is TGCAGCGTGACAGGGGGAGGCTCAACTAATGAAAAACTGTTTTTT.

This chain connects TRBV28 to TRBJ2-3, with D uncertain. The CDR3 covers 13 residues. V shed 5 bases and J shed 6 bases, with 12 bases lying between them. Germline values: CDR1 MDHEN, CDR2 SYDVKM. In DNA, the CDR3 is TGTGCCAGCAGTCTCAGGAACCCGGATACGCAGTATTTT. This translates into CASSLRNPDTQYF. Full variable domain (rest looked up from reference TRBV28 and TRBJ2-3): DVKVTQSSRYLVKRTGEKVFLECVQDMDHENMFWYRQDPGLGLRLIYFSYDVKMKEKGDIPEGYSVSREKKERFSLILESASTNQTSMYLCASSLRNPDTQYFGPGTRLTVL.

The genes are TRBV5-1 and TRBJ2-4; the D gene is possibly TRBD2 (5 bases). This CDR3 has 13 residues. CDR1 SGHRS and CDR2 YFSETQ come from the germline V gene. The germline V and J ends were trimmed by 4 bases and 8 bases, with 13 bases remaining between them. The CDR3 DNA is TGCGCCAGCAGCCCCGAGGGAGTTGACATTCAGTACTTC. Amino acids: CASSPEGVDIQYF.